The 26 T cell receptor beta chains presented below share a single source sample, sequenced in a study of circulating CD8 cells and anti-PD-1 response in melanoma. TCR libraries were prepared from around 15 ng of total RNA with the QIAseq Immune Repertoire TCR panel. TCRdb itself ran the reads through MiXCR, one entry per CDR3 protein. In the table there are some 890 distinct CDR3 sequences, 5.5% to 7.5% of which are singletons. Sorting of live CD3+CD8+TCRalphabeta+ cells by PD-1 and/or TIGIT gave four subsets. Sample: CD8+ T cells from PBMCs, taken at baseline or after one month of anti-PD-1 therapy (not recorded which). The receptors derive from a human donor with melanoma.

This clonotype is deemed medium-sized. The chain is built from TRBV5-4 and TRBJ2-1; D is undetermined. V lost 3 bases, J lost 9 bases, and 10 bases lay in between. CDR3 length equals 12 residues. In germline, CDR1 is SGHNT, CDR2 YYREEE (reference sequence). The CDR3 spells CASSSKASEQFF. The CDR3 DNA sequence: TGTGCCAGCAGCTCGAAAGCTAGTGAGCAGTTCTTC. The entire variable domain, with the rest obtained from reference TRBV5-4 and TRBJ2-1, is as follows: ETGVTQSPTHLIKTRGQQVTLRCSSQSGHNTVSWYQQALGQGPQFIFQYYREEENGRGNFPPRFSGLQFPNYSSELNVNALELDDSALYLCASSSKASEQFFGPGTRLTVL.

This clonotype is classed as large. J is TRBJ2-3 and V is TRBV27; D unclear. This CDR3 comprises 14 residues. V lost 4 bases and J lost 6, with 14 bases in between. Germline-derived CDR1 and CDR2 are MNHEY and SMNVEV (reference sequence). In DNA form, the CDR3 reads TGTGCCAGCAGTTCCCGCCTAGTTGCGGATACGCAGTATTTT. Its protein product is CASSSRLVADTQYF.

This clonotype counts as medium-sized. V and J are TRBV20-1 and TRBJ2-5; 10 nucleotides match TRBD1. Germline CDR1 reads DFQATT; CDR2 reads SNEGSKA (reference sequence). This CDR3 comprises 14 residues. The V and J ends lost 5 bases and 5 bases, in that order; junction bases with no gene match: 8. The CDR3, as DNA: TGCAGTGCTGTCGGACAGGGGGATTGGGAGACCCAGTACTTC. Translated, it gives CSAVGQGDWETQYF.

This clonotype is termed medium-sized. The chain joins TRBV27 to TRBJ2-1; TRBD2 matches 12 bases. Per germline, CDR1 MNHEY and CDR2 SMNVEV (reference sequence). The CDR3 spans 17 residues. The V gene end was trimmed by 5 bases and the J gene end by 4 bases; junction bases not matched to a gene: 9. The CDR3 nucleotides are TGTGCCAGCAGTCCTCGGGAGGGACTAGCGGGTTACAATGAGCAGTTCTTC. This gives the protein CASSPREGLAGYNEQFF.

The sample holds a few counts of this clonotype. The J gene is TRBJ2-5, the V gene TRBV28; maybe TRBD2 (6 bases). The V and J ends lost 4 bases and 4 bases respectively, with 7 bases between them. The CDR3 runs to 12 residues. Germline CDR1 is MDHEN and CDR2 is SYDVKM. The CDR3 region is CASSSGGETQYF. The CDR3 bases are TGTGCCAGCAGTTCCGGGGGAGAGACCCAGTACTTC.

By sample fraction, this clonotype is medium-sized. The chain carries TRBV6-6 and TRBJ2-4; D is unresolved. V was cut by 5 bases and J by 0 bases, with 11 bases left in between. The CDR3 loop spans 15 amino acids. CDR1 and CDR2 (germline): MNHNY, SVGAGI (reference sequence). The CDR3 DNA reads as TGTGCCAGCAGTATGACTCGGCTAGCCAAAAACATTCAGTACTTC. This encodes CASSMTRLAKNIQYF.

This clonotype was counted between two and nine times. The V gene is TRBV19, the J gene TRBJ1-2, with D uncertain. Germline V gives CDR1 LNHDA, CDR2 SQIVND (reference sequence). V shed 8 bases and J shed 8 bases, with 15 bases lying between them. The CDR3 is 12 residues long. Here the CDR3 reads CASEGTPGGYTF. CDR3 DNA sequence: TGTGCCAGTGAAGGCACACCCGGCGGCTACACCTTC.

Note on this clonotype: Given a much more abundant clone one base away, this may be a read error. This is likely a read error, given that the CDR3 carries no conserved phenylalanine or tryptophan at its end. The rearrangement links TRBV6-4 to TRBJ2-3; the D gene is possibly TRBD2 (5 bases). The V gene's germline CDR1 is MRHNA and CDR2 SNTAGT. Trimming took off 6 bases at V and 4 bases at J, with 14 bases between the two ends. The CDR3 runs to 14 residues. CDR3 nucleotide sequence: TGTGCCAGCAGCGCCGGACTGGAAGCAGATACGCAGTATCTT. Translation gives CASSAGLEADTQYL.

This clonotype is judged large (0.1 to 1%). The V call is TRBV20-1, the J call TRBJ2-7, with 9 bases that match TRBD2. This CDR3 contains 14 residues. Germline V gene lookup returns CDR1 DFQATT and CDR2 SNEGSKA (reference sequence). V was clipped by 1 base and J by 3 bases; unmatched bases: 4. DNA of the CDR3: TGCAGTGCTAGAGTGTCTAGCGGGATCTACGAGCAGTACTTC. Residues: CSARVSSGIYEQYF.

Within the sample, this clonotype is large. V usage is TRBV2 and J usage is TRBJ2-3; D unresolved. V was pared by 5 bases and J by 3 bases, with 12 bases between. Germline values: CDR1 SNHLY, CDR2 FYNNEI. The CDR3 runs 14 residues. CDR3 nucleotides: TGTGCCAGCAGTTCTGGAAAGGGTACAGATACGCAGTATTTT. Protein: CASSSGKGTDTQYF.

This clonotype is labeled large. The V gene is TRBV4-3, the J gene TRBJ2-6; D possibly corresponds to TRBD2 (5 bases). CDR3 length: 16 amino acids. Germline V lookup: CDR1 LGHNA, CDR2 YSLEER. V was pared by 0 bases and J by 1 base, with 7 bases between. The CDR3 DNA sequence: TGCGCCAGCAGCCAAGAACTAGGTTCTGGGGCCAACGTCCTGACTTTC. This encodes CASSQELGSGANVLTF.

This clonotype is medium-sized (0.01 to 0.1%) within its sample. V is TRBV7-3 and J is TRBJ1-5; D not resolved. Germline V gene sequence: CDR1 SGHTA, CDR2 FQGTGA. This CDR3 is built from 11 residues. Trimming pared 5 bases from V and 7 bases from J, leaving 6 bases between. CDR3 amino acids: CASSATQPQHF. The CDR3, as DNA: TGTGCCAGCAGCGCCACCCAGCCCCAGCATTTT.

By share, this clonotype counts as large. V gene TRBV19 combines with J gene TRBJ2-3, with a tentative D call TRBD1 (6 bases). This CDR3 has 15 amino acids. Looked up from germline, CDR1 is LNHDA and CDR2 is SQIVND (reference sequence). The germline V and J ends were trimmed by 3 bases and 4 bases, with 14 bases remaining between them. CDR3 sequence reads: CASSMSTDSADTQYF. The CDR3 DNA follows: TGTGCCAGTAGTATGTCGACGGACAGTGCAGATACGCAGTATTTT.

By proportion, this clonotype is large. The J gene is TRBJ2-2, the V gene TRBV24-1; perhaps TRBD2 as D (5 bases). Trimming removed 2 bases from V and 2 bases from J, with 14 bases in between. The germline V gene has CDR1 KGHDR and CDR2 SFDVKD. The length of the CDR3 is 17 residues. The CDR3 bases are TGTGCCACCAGTGATTCTGCTCGGGGTCATAACACCGGGGAGCTGTTTTTT. This sequence encodes CATSDSARGHNTGELFF.

By share of the sample, this clonotype is large. The chain has TRBV27 and TRBJ1-5; D not certain. Trimming cost V 5 bases and J 5 bases, with 7 bases left between them. The CDR3 loop spans 12 amino acids. The germline gives CDR1 MNHEY, CDR2 SMNVEV (reference sequence). DNA of the CDR3: TGTGCCAGCAGTCGTCCGGATCAGCCCCAGCATTTT. This encodes CASSRPDQPQHF.

The chain has TRBV9 and TRBJ2-7; the match to TRBD1 covers 8 bases. Per germline, CDR1 SGDLS and CDR2 YYNGEE. V lost 0 bases, J lost 5 bases, and 4 bases stayed unmatched. The CDR3 is 14 residues long. DNA for the CDR3: TGTGCCAGCAGCGTAGGACAGGGGTTCAACGAGCAGTACTTC. This encodes CASSVGQGFNEQYF.

Sample share makes this clonotype medium-sized. The chain combines TRBV4-2 with TRBJ2-1; weak D call: TRBD1 (5 bases). The CDR3 length is 14 residues. Germline V gene lookup returns CDR1 LGHNA and CDR2 YNFKEQ. V shed 1 base and J shed 5 bases, with 9 bases lying between them. The CDR3, as DNA: TGTGCCAGCAGCCAAGTGGAAGGGGACAATGAGCAGTTCTTC. The encoded protein is CASSQVEGDNEQFF.

Of note for this clonotype: Since a much larger clone is just one base distant, this may be a read error. This chain connects TRBV19 to TRBJ2-2; possible D gene TRBD1, 5 bases. Germline V lookup: CDR1 LNHDA, CDR2 SQIVND (reference sequence). The CDR3 covers 17 residues. The germline V and J ends were trimmed by 8 bases and 6 bases, with 25 bases remaining between them. The CDR3 loop is CASLVGVHSLNAGELFF. Written as DNA, the CDR3 is TGTGCCAGTCTGGTAGGGGTGCATTCCCTAAACGCCGGGGAGCTGTTTTTT.

By its share, this clonotype is medium-sized (0.01 to 0.1%). The rearrangement uses TRBV4-1 and TRBJ1-1; D is possibly TRBD1 (5 bases). CDR1 MGHRA and CDR2 YSYEKL come from the germline V gene. CDR3 length: 14 amino acids. V was cut by 5 bases and J by 3 bases, with 13 bases left in between. CDR3 sequence: CASSTAVGDTEAFF. CDR3 bases: TGCGCCAGCAGCACCGCGGTGGGGGACACTGAAGCTTTCTTT.

This clonotype is medium-sized by share. This chain uses TRBV25-1 with TRBJ1-2; TRBD1 might be the D (6 bases). This CDR3 contains 12 residues. The germline V and J ends were trimmed by 4 bases and 8 bases, with 11 bases remaining between them. From germline, CDR1 is MGHDK and CDR2 SYGVNS. CDR3 bases: TGTGCCAGCAGTGCACAGGGTTGGGGCTACACCTTC. It specifies CASSAQGWGYTF.

This clonotype is termed large. The V gene is TRBV20-1, the J gene TRBJ2-7, with 13 positions matching TRBD2. V was pared by 6 bases and J by 4 bases, with 6 bases of the junction left unmatched. Germline V lookup: CDR1 DFQATT, CDR2 SNEGSKA (reference sequence). This CDR3 is 14 amino acids long. The CDR3 DNA reads as TGCAGTGCAGACGGGACTAGCGGGGATTACGAGCAGTACTTC. As protein: CSADGTSGDYEQYF.

By proportion, this clonotype is medium-sized. This chain links TRBV9 with TRBJ1-2, with D unclear. Germline values: CDR1 SGDLS, CDR2 YYNGEE. Trimming removed 4 bases at V and 4 bases at J, with 14 bases between. The CDR3 runs 14 residues. The CDR3 loop reads CASSPRGGVYGYTF. The DNA of the CDR3 is TGTGCCAGCAGCCCCCGCGGAGGAGTCTATGGCTACACCTTC.

Within the sample, this clonotype is large. The chain joins TRBV29-1 to TRBJ2-3; 7 bases line up with TRBD1. CDR1 and CDR2 from the germline V gene are SQVTM and ANQGSEA. The ends lost 1 base at V and 5 bases at J; junction bases unmatched: 3. CDR3 length: 13 residues. The CDR3, as DNA: TGCAGCGTTGAAGGCAGGGGGAAAGATACGCAGTATTTT. Translation gives CSVEGRGKDTQYF.

Sample share makes this clonotype medium-sized (0.01 to 0.1%). The chain couples TRBV2 to TRBJ2-7; D tentatively reads TRBD1 or TRBD2 (5 bases each). This CDR3 comprises 12 residues. Germline V gives CDR1 SNHLY, CDR2 FYNNEI. Trimming removed 6 bases from V and 6 bases from J, with 12 bases in between. The CDR3 protein is CASSPGPLEQYF. The CDR3 coding sequence is TGTGCCAGCAGCCCGGGGCCCCTCGAGCAGTACTTC.

The V gene is TRBV28, the J gene TRBJ1-2, with 9 bases lining up with TRBD1. The junction had 5 bases not matched to a gene; V was cut back by 5 bases and J by 4 bases. CDR3 length: 14 residues. Looked up from germline, CDR1 is MDHEN and CDR2 is SYDVKM. CDR3 nucleotide sequence: TGTGCCAGCAGTGTACAGGGGGCACTCTATGGCTACACCTTC. Its translation: CASSVQGALYGYTF.

This clonotype has only a few counts. The CDR3 region has the DNA TGTGCCAGCAGTTTTATTGGGGGGCGCGGCGGGGAGCTGTTTTTT. It codes for CASSFIGGRGGELFF. The V and J genes are TRBV28 and TRBJ2-2; D is perhaps TRBD1 or TRBD2 (6 bases each). Germline CDR1 MDHEN, CDR2 SYDVKM. This CDR3 contains 15 residues. The V gene lost 3 bases and the J gene lost 7 bases, with 15 bases spanning the gap. Filled out from reference TRBV28 and TRBJ2-2, the complete variable domain reads DVKVTQSSRYLVKRTGEKVFLECVQDMDHENMFWYRQDPGLGLRLIYFSYDVKMKEKGDIPEGYSVSREKKERFSLILESASTNQTSMYLCASSFIGGRGGELFFGEGSRLTVL.